The 3 T cell receptor beta chains presented below share a single source sample, sequenced in a study of CD8+ T cells in alopecia areata. In each case, RNA was isolated and then reverse transcribed into cDNA as the sequencing template. Repertoires were generated with immunoSEQ multiplex PCR, while TCRdb's copy carries only in-frame clones and drops some. Here the sample spans 130,000 to 150,000 clones, about half being singletons. The material sequenced was CD4+ T cells sorted from blood, taken at week 0. The receptors here all came from a human donor with alopecia areata.

The V call is TRBV15, the J call TRBJ1-2, with TRBD1 matching 10 bases. Germline V gene sequence: CDR1 LNHNV, CDR2 YYDKDF (reference sequence). Unmatched junction bases numbered 5, after V lost 1 base and J lost 0 bases. The CDR3 runs to 17 residues. In DNA form, the CDR3 reads TGTGCCACCAGCAGAGGGGGGACAGGGGCGGCTAACTATGGCTACACCTTC. Its translation: CATSRGGTGAANYGYTF. The full variable domain, in which reference TRBV15 and TRBJ1-2 provide the parts outside the CDR3, is DAMVIQNPRYQVTQFGKPVTLSCSQTLNHNVMYWYQQKSSQAPKLLFHYYDKDFNNEADTPDNFQSRRPNTSFCFLDIRSPGLGDTAMYLCATSRGGTGAANYGYTFGSGTRLTVV.

This rearrangement joins TRBV27 to TRBJ2-5; D could derive from TRBD1 or TRBD2 (6 bases each). This CDR3 is 15 amino acids long. Trimming stripped 5 bases from V and 5 bases from J, with 18 bases between. Germline V lookup: CDR1 MNHEY, CDR2 SMNVEV (reference sequence). The chain's CDR3 is CASSPTGTSGETQYF. Written as DNA, the CDR3 is TGTGCCAGCAGTCCCACCGGGACAAGCGGGGAGACCCAGTACTTC.

As DNA, the CDR3 is TGCAGCGTTGGTGGGACAGCGGCTAATGAAAAACTGTTTTTT. Encoded protein: CSVGGTAANEKLFF. The chain combines TRBV29-1 with TRBJ1-4; 7 positions match TRBD1. The CDR3 length is 14 residues. Germline CDR1 SQVTM, CDR2 ANQGSEA. V was clipped by 4 bases and J by 3 bases; unmatched bases: 5.